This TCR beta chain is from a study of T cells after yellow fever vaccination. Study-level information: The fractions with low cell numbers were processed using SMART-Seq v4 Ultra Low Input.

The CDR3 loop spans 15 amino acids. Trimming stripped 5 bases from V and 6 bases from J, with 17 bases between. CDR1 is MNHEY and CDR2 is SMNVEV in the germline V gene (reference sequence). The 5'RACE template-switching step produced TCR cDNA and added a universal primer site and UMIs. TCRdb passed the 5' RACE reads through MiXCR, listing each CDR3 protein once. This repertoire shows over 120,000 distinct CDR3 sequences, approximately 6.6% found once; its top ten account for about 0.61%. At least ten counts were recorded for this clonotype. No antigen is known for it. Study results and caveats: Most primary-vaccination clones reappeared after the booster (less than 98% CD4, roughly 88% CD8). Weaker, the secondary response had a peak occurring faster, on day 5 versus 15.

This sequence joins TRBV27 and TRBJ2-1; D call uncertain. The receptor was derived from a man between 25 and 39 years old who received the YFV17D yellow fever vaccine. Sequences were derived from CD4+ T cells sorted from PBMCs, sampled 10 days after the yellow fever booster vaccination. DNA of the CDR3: TGTGCCAGCAGTGAACGGGCACACGACCTCAATGAGCAGTTCTTC. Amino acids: CASSERAHDLNEQFF.